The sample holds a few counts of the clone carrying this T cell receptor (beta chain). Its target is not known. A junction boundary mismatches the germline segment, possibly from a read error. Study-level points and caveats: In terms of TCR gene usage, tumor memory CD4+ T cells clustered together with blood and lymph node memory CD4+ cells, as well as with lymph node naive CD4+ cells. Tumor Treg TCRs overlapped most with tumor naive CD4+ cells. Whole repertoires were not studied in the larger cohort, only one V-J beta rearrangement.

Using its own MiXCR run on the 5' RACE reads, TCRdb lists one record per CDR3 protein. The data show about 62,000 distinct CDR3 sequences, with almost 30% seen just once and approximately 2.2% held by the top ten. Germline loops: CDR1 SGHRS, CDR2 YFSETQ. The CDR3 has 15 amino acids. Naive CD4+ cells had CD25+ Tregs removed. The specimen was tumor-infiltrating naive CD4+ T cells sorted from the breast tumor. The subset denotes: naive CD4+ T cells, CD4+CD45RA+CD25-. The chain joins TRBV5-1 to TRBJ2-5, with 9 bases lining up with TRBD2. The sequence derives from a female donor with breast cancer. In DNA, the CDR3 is TGCGCCGGCAGCGGGTCTAGCGGGAATGAAGAGACCCAGTACTTC. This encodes CAGSGSSGNEETQYF.